This T cell receptor beta chain was obtained from a study of blood T cells in healthy people across ages. With respect to this clonotype: Its antigen is currently unknown.

Primed by a sample-barcoded 5' primer and a J-beta primer mix, a second PCR proceeded for about 7 to 12 cycles. Each TCR beta cDNA got a 12-nucleotide random molecular identifier. In TCRdb, the 5' RACE reads were re-called with MiXCR into one record per CDR3 protein. The table shows 980,000 or so distinct CDR3 sequences, with around 49% occurring only once. Germline V gives CDR1 SGHAT, CDR2 FQDESV (reference sequence). The CDR3 sequence is 16 residues long. Trimming stripped 3 bases from V and 5 bases from J, with 20 bases between. Regarding the study as a whole: A roughly linear fall in TCR beta diversity per million T cells was seen with increasing age. Long-lived donors had more naive CD4+ cells and higher diversity than aged donors. Naive and antigen-experienced cells were not separated, limiting conclusive comparison.

The chain is built from TRBV11-1 and TRBJ2-7; D possibly matches TRBD1 or TRBD2 (6 bases each). This receptor was taken from a man aged 30-40 years in good health. The sample was blood. CDR3 DNA: TGTGCCAGCAGCTTTTCGGGGGCGAGTATCGCCCACGAGCAGTACTTC. Amino acids: CASSFSGASIAHEQYF. Filled out from reference TRBV11-1 and TRBJ2-7, the complete variable domain reads EAEVAQSPRYKITEKSQAVAFWCDPISGHATLYWYRQILGQGPELLVQFQDESVVDDSQLPKDRFSAERLKGVDSTLKIQPAELGDSAMYLCASSFSGASIAHEQYFGPGTRLTVT.